This T cell receptor beta chain was obtained from a study of blood T cell repertoires in COVID-19. The CDR3 has 15 residues. Trimming cost V 4 bases and J 7 bases; bases outside gene matches: 5. Germline CDR1 MNHEY, CDR2 SVGEGT. The assay was immunoSEQ multiplex PCR, and TCRdb's table has in-frame clones only and misses some. The top ten hold over 4% of the sample, which has some 150,000 clones, 80% seen once. The gene calls are TRBV6-2 or TRBV6-3 and TRBJ1-6; TRBD1 aligns across 9 bases. The sample consisted of peripheral blood. This clonotype originated in a woman aged 45-60 years with acute or convalescent COVID-19. The CDR3 spells CASSSQGTGNSPLHF. CDR3 sequence (DNA): TGTGCCAGCAGTTCCCAAGGGACAGGGAATTCACCCCTCCACTTT.